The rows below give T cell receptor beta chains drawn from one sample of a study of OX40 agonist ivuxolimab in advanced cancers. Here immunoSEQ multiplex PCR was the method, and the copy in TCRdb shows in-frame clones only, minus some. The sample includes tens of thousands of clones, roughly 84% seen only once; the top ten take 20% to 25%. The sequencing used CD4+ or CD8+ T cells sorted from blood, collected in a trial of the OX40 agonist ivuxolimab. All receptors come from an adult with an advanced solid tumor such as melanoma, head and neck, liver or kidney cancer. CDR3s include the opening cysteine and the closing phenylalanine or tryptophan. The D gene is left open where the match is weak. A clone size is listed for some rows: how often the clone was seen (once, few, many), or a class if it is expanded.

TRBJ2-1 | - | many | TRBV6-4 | TGTGCCAGCAGTGACTCTAGCGGCTCCTACAATGAGCAGTTCTTC | CASSDSSGSYNEQFF
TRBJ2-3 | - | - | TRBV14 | TGTGCCAGCAGCCAAGGCCTAGGCACAGATACGCAGTATTTT | CASSQGLGTDTQYF
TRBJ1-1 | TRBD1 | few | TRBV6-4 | TGTGCCAGCAGCTCGACAGGGGAGGGCACTGAAGCTTTCTTT | CASSSTGEGTEAFF
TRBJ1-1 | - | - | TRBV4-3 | TGCGCCAGCAGCCAGAATCAAGGGGAAGGGGCTTTCTTT | CASSQNQGEGAFF
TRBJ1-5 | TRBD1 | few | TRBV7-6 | TGTGCCAGCAGCTTAATAGGACAGGATCACAATCAGCCCCAGCATTTT | CASSLIGQDHNQPQHF
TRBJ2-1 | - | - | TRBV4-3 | TGCGCCAGCAGCCAAGATGATGCCGGACCGGGACAAAGGGACAATGAGCAGTTCTTC | CASSQDDAGPGQRDNEQFF
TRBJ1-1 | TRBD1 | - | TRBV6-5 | TGTGCCATCAAGGGACAGGGCGACACTGAAGCTTTCTTT | CAIKGQGDTEAFF
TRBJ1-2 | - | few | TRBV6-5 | TGTGCCAGCAGGATAGGGACCCTCTATGGCTACACCTTC | CASRIGTLYGYTF
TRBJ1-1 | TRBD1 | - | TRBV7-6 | TGTGCCAGCAGCACACAGGGGGTTACTGAAGCTTTCTTT | CASSTQGVTEAFF
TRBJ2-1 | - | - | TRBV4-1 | TGCGCCAGCAGCCAAGAAGGGGGTCGGGCCTTCGTCAATGAGCAGTTCTTC | CASSQEGGRAFVNEQFF
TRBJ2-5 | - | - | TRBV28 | TGTGCCAGCCTCGGTCCGGACGAGACCCAGTACTTC | CASLGPDETQYF
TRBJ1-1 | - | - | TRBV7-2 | TGTGCCAGCAGCCAAGACAATACAGGGAACACTGAAGCTTTCTTT | CASSQDNTGNTEAFF
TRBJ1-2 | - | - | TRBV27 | TGTGCCAGCGGACCCCTGCCCATGGGGCACTATGGCTACACCTTC | CASGPLPMGHYGYTF
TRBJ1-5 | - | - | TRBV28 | TGTGCCAGCAGTTTAAGGCAGGGCAATCAGCCCCAGCATTTT | CASSLRQGNQPQHF
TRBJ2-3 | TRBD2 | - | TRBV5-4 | TGTGCCAGCAGCCCCAGGGTAGCGGGGGGGCTAGATACGCAGTATTTT | CASSPRVAGGLDTQYF
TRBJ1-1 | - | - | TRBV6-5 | TGTGCCAGCAGTGCCGCTGGGGGGAACACTGAAGCTTTCTTT | CASSAAGGNTEAFF
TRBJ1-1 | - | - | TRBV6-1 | TGTGCCAGCAGTGAAGTTGGGGGGGACACTGAAGCTTTCTTT | CASSEVGGDTEAFF
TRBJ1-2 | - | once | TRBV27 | TGTGCCAGCAGTTTAGGGGTTTCGAACTATGGCTACACCTTC | CASSLGVSNYGYTF
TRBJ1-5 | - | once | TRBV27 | TGTGCCAGCAGTTTTACCGGGACGCTTTATAGCAATCAGCCCCAGCATTTT | CASSFTGTLYSNQPQHF
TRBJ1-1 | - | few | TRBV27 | TGTGCCAGCAGTCCTCGGGGAGTGGGGATGAACACTGAAGCTTTCTTT | CASSPRGVGMNTEAFF
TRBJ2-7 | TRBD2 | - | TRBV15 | TGTGCCACCAGCAGAGGGGGACTAGAGTCCTACGAGCAGTACTTC | CATSRGGLESYEQYF
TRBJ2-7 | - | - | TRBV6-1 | TGTGCCAGCAGTGAATCATCCTGGGGGAGCTCCTACGAGCAGTACTTC | CASSESSWGSSYEQYF
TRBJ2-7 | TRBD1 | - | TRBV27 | TGTGCCAGCAGTGCAGACAGGGGACGCTACGAGCAGTACTTC | CASSADRGRYEQYF
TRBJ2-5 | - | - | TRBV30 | TGTGCCTGGAGTGTGAGGGACCAAGAGACCCAGTACTTC | CAWSVRDQETQYF
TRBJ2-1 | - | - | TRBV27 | TGTGCCAGCAGTTCAGGGCTCTCCTACAATGAGCAGTTCTTC | CASSSGLSYNEQFF
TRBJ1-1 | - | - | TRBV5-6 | TGTGCCAGCAGCGCGGACATGCGGAACACTGAAGCTTTCTTT | CASSADMRNTEAFF
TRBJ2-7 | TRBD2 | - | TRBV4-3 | TGCGCCAGCAGCCCGGGGGGGGTCTCCTACGAGCAGTACTTC | CASSPGGVSYEQYF
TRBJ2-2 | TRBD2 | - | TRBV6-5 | TGTGCCAGCAGTTACCCGCAGGCGGGGGGCACCGGGGAGCTGTTTTTT | CASSYPQAGGTGELFF
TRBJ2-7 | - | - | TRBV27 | TGTGCCAGCAGTTTCGGGCAGCTTCACTACGAGCAGTACTTC | CASSFGQLHYEQYF
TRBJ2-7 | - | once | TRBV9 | TGTGCCAGCAGCCCCACGGACACGAGCTTATACGAGCAGTACTTC | CASSPTDTSLYEQYF
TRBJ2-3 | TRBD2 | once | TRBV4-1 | TGCGCCAGCAGCCACAAAGCGGGGGCTAGCACAGATACGCAGTATTTT | CASSHKAGASTDTQYF
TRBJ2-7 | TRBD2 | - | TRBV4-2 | TGTGCCAGCAGCCAAGAGGGGGGGATCGACTACGAGCAGTACTTC | CASSQEGGIDYEQYF